Below are 31 T cell receptor beta chains sequenced from a single sample in a study of T cell responses to AZD1222 COVID-19 vaccine. Generated by immunoSEQ multiplex PCR, the TCRdb table keeps only in-frame clones and is missing some. The sample includes around 83,000 clones, around 92% of them seen just once. This material consisted of peripheral blood, taken on day 0 of AZD1222 vaccination. The receptors stem from an adult in good health.

This chain uses TRBV9 with TRBJ1-3, with TRBD1 identical over 9 bases. The germline CDR1 and CDR2 sequences are SGDLS and YYNGEE. V was pared by 0 bases and J by 2 bases, with 9 bases of the junction left unmatched. The CDR3 loop spans 18 amino acids. This CDR3 reads CASSVDPTGTGTGNTIYF. CDR3 nucleotides: TGTGCCAGCAGCGTAGATCCTACCGGGACAGGGACTGGAAACACCATATATTTT.

The chain is built from TRBV29-1 and TRBJ2-5; 8 bases agree with TRBD2. The CDR3 has 12 amino acids. Losses at the gene ends were 4 bases for V and 5 bases for J; bases not matched to a gene: 3. Germline CDR1 is SQVTM and CDR2 is ANQGSEA. Here the CDR3 DNA reads TGCAGCGTTGGCTCGGGGGGGGAGACCCAGTACTTC. Its protein is CSVGSGGETQYF.

This chain connects TRBV29-1 to TRBJ2-1; D perhaps matches TRBD1 (6 bases). The CDR3 totals 13 residues. Between the trimmed V and J ends, which lost 4 bases and 8 bases, there was a span of 15 bases. Germline V gene sequence: CDR1 SQVTM, CDR2 ANQGSEA. The CDR3 DNA reads as TGCAGCGTTGTCTCTGGCAGGGGCTATGAGCAGTTCTTC. Protein sequence: CSVVSGRGYEQFF.

The CDR3 is CASRSTGAGDEQYF. The CDR3 bases are TGTGCCAGCAGATCCACAGGGGCAGGTGACGAGCAGTACTTC. The chain carries TRBV2 and TRBJ2-7, with 7 bases matching TRBD1. In germline, CDR1 is SNHLY, CDR2 FYNNEI. The V gene end was trimmed by 6 bases and the J gene end by 5 bases; junction bases not matched to a gene: 10. This CDR3 has 14 residues.

The V call is TRBV7-9, the J call TRBJ1-5; perhaps TRBD1 as D (5 bases). V lost 5 bases and J lost 2, with 16 bases in between. Germline V gene lookup returns CDR1 SEHNR and CDR2 FQNEAQ (reference sequence). This CDR3 region has 16 residues. CDR3 DNA: TGTGCCAGCAGCCCAATTATCGGGGGAGGCAATCAGCCCCAGCATTTT. Residues: CASSPIIGGGNQPQHF.

V is TRBV7-8 and J is TRBJ1-4; tentative D call: TRBD1 (6 bases). Looked up from germline, CDR1 is SGHVS and CDR2 is FQNEAQ. V was clipped by 5 bases and J by 8 bases, with 18 bases between them. The CDR3 loop spans 15 amino acids. The CDR3 nucleotides read TGTGCCAGCAGCGCCAGACAGGCGGGGACCGAAAAACTGTTTTTT. It is translated as CASSARQAGTEKLFF.

The genes are TRBV10-2 and TRBJ2-2; D is perhaps TRBD1 (6 bases). The germline V and J ends were trimmed by 4 bases and 5 bases, with 11 bases remaining between them. The CDR3 is made up of 14 amino acids. Germline CDR1 reads WSHSY; CDR2 reads SAAADI. Here the CDR3 reads CASSAGQITGELFF. CDR3 DNA: TGCGCCAGCAGTGCTGGACAGATAACCGGGGAGCTGTTTTTT.

V and J are TRBV28 and TRBJ1-1; D remains unclear. Trimming removed 3 bases at V and 6 bases at J, with 11 bases between. Germline CDR1 is MDHEN and CDR2 is SYDVKM. The CDR3 is 13 amino acids. The CDR3 region has the DNA TGTGCCAGCAGTTTTAGATTTGCGGCTGAAGCTTTCTTT. Protein product: CASSFRFAAEAFF.

This chain links TRBV7-9 with TRBJ1-4; D remains ambiguous. Per the germline V gene, CDR1 is SEHNR and CDR2 is FQNEAQ (reference sequence). CDR3 length: 12 amino acids. V was cut by 4 bases and J by 8 bases, with 8 bases left in between. CDR3 coding DNA: TGTGCCAGCAGCTATCGGACCGAAAAACTGTTTTTT. It specifies CASSYRTEKLFF.

This CDR3 reads CSVVLAGEGGYEQYF. The CDR3 nucleotides read TGCAGCGTGGTACTAGCGGGAGAGGGGGGCTACGAGCAGTACTTC. The chain combines TRBV29-1 with TRBJ2-7, with 11 nucleotides matching TRBD2. The length of the CDR3 is 15 residues. Looked up from germline, CDR1 is SQVTM and CDR2 is ANQGSEA. The V and J ends lost 6 bases and 3 bases, in that order; junction bases with no gene match: 10.

The genes are TRBV6-6 and TRBJ2-7; D is uncertain. Germline lookup yields CDR1 MNHNY and CDR2 SVGAGI (reference sequence). V dropped 8 bases and J dropped 1 base, with 6 bases sitting between them. This CDR3 has 11 amino acids. In nucleotides, the CDR3 is TGTGCCAGCTCCCGATCCTACGAGCAGTACTTC. It is translated as CASSRSYEQYF.

This clone has just one count. The V call is TRBV5-8, the J call TRBJ2-7; 8 nucleotides line up with TRBD2. The CDR3 is 14 residues long. Germline CDR1 and CDR2: SGHTS and YDEGEE. J gave up 12 bases and V 0 bases, and 11 bases lay outside the gene matches. CDR3 bases: TGTGCCAGCAGCTTGGGTGCGGGAGGTGTCCTGGGGTACTTC. Amino acid sequence: CASSLGAGGVLGYF. The full variable domain, its missing parts supplied by reference TRBV5-8 and TRBJ2-7, is EAGVTQSPTHLIKTRGQQATLRCSPISGHTSVYWYQQALGLGLQFLLWYDEGEERNRGNFPPRFSGRQFPNYSSELNVNALELEDSALYLCASSLGAGGVLGYFGPGTRLTVT.

CDR3 loop: CASRPGGYEQYF. CDR3 coding DNA: TGTGCCAGCAGACCGGGGGGGTACGAGCAGTACTTC. This chain connects TRBV7-9 to TRBJ2-7; the match to TRBD2 covers 8 bases. The CDR3 contains 12 residues. CDR1 is SEHNR, CDR2 FQNEAQ, per germline (reference sequence). V lost 6 bases to trimming and J lost 4 bases; unmatched junction nucleotides: 2. Drawing the rest from reference TRBV7-9 and TRBJ2-7, the complete variable domain is DTGVSQNPRHKITKRGQNVTFRCDPISEHNRLYWYRQTLGQGPEFLTYFQNEAQLEKSRLLSDRFSAERPKGSFSTLEIQRTEQGDSAMYLCASRPGGYEQYFGPGTRLTVT.

The chain carries TRBV6-5 and TRBJ1-1, with a tentative D call TRBD1 (6 bases). Germline CDR1 MNHEY, CDR2 SVGAGI. The CDR3 loop spans 13 amino acids. Trimming took 8 bases from V and 0 from J, leaving 10 bases between them. CDR3 DNA: TGTGCCAGCCTAACAGGGTTGAACACTGAAGCTTTCTTT. Its protein is CASLTGLNTEAFF.

About this clone: The sample holds other DNA sequences that translate to the same CDR3. The rearrangement joins TRBV18 to TRBJ2-3, with 8 bases aligning to TRBD2. Unmatched junction bases numbered 3, after V lost 3 bases and J lost 1 base. The CDR3 length is 15 residues. The germline CDR1 and CDR2 sequences are KGHSH and LQKENI. CDR3 DNA sequence: TGTGCCAGCTCACCGCGGCGGGAGGGCACAGATACGCAGTATTTT. The encoded protein is CASSPRREGTDTQYF.

The chain recombines TRBV6-2 or TRBV6-3 with TRBJ2-1; D remains ambiguous. The V end was cut by 4 bases, the J end by 8 bases, with 12 bases between. Germline V gene data show CDR1 as MNHEY and CDR2 as SVGEGT. The CDR3 contains 13 residues. Written as DNA, the CDR3 is TGTGCCAGCAGTTCATGGCAGCTCCATGAGCAGTTCTTC. It encodes CASSSWQLHEQFF.

The rearrangement joins TRBV27 to TRBJ2-3; D not certain. Germline values: CDR1 MNHEY, CDR2 SMNVEV (reference sequence). Trimming removed 7 bases at V and 0 bases at J, with 20 bases between. The CDR3 spans 17 residues. The CDR3 region has the DNA TGTGCCAGCATCAGATTGCAGCCTCTCGGTAGCACAGATACGCAGTATTTT. Protein sequence: CASIRLQPLGSTDTQYF.

The CDR3 here is CASSSRDSKITGELFF. CDR3 bases: TGTGCCAGCAGCTCCCGGGACTCAAAAATCACCGGGGAGCTGTTTTTT. This rearrangement joins TRBV9 to TRBJ2-2, with D perhaps matching TRBD2 (6 bases). CDR1 and CDR2 from the germline V gene are SGDLS and YYNGEE. This CDR3 has 16 amino acids. V was pared by 4 bases and J by 4 bases, with 17 bases between.

V usage is TRBV13 and J usage is TRBJ2-2, with D tentatively TRBD1 (6 bases). Per germline, CDR1 PRHDT and CDR2 FYEKMQ (reference sequence). V was shortened by 5 bases and J by 2 bases, with 9 bases between the two germline ends. The CDR3 is 14 residues long. This CDR3 reads CASSNRDNTGELFF. The CDR3 coding sequence is TGTGCCAGCAGCAACAGGGACAACACCGGGGAGCTGTTTTTT.

The chain couples TRBV9 to TRBJ2-1; D ambiguous. This CDR3 has 14 amino acids. Germline V gene lookup returns CDR1 SGDLS and CDR2 YYNGEE. Trimming cost V 0 bases and J 7 bases, with 11 bases left between them. CDR3 region: CASSVAYPGNEQFF. CDR3 DNA sequence: TGTGCCAGCAGCGTAGCCTACCCCGGGAATGAGCAGTTCTTC.

The count of this clone is one. The V call is TRBV14, the J call TRBJ1-2; possible D gene TRBD1, 6 bases. Germline V lookup: CDR1 SGHDN, CDR2 FVKESK. This CDR3 comprises 14 residues. V was clipped by 3 bases and J by 8 bases, with 16 bases between them. CDR3 DNA sequence: TGTGCCAGCAGCCAGCACCAGGGGTCGGGAGGCTACACCTTC. It codes for CASSQHQGSGGYTF.

This chain links TRBV6-5 with TRBJ1-2, with 9 bases fitting TRBD1. Germline V gene lookup returns CDR1 MNHEY and CDR2 SVGAGI. The CDR3 runs 15 residues. V shed 6 bases and J 7 bases; nucleotides not matched to a gene: 12. The CDR3 sequence: CASRSPGTGLFGYTF. In DNA form, the CDR3 reads TGTGCCAGCAGATCCCCCGGGACAGGGCTTTTTGGCTACACCTTC.

This chain links TRBV5-5 with TRBJ2-7, with a weak D call TRBD1 (5 bases). Deletions cut 4 bases from V and 2 bases from J, with 16 bases between. The CDR3 is 15 amino acids. The germline gives CDR1 SGHKS, CDR2 YYEKEE (reference sequence). The CDR3 coding sequence is TGTGCCAGCAGCCTTACCACTGGGGCCACCTACGAGCAGTACTTC. It is translated as CASSLTTGATYEQYF. Drawing the rest from reference TRBV5-5 and TRBJ2-7, the complete variable domain is DAGVTQSPTHLIKTRGQQVTLRCSPISGHKSVSWYQQVLGQGPQFIFQYYEKEERGRGNFPDRFSARQFPNYSSELNVNALLLGDSALYLCASSLTTGATYEQYFGPGTRLTVT.

The chain employs TRBV7-9 and TRBJ2-5; 7 nucleotides line up with TRBD1. The germline V gene has CDR1 SEHNR and CDR2 FQNEAQ (reference sequence). V shed 5 bases and J 0 bases; nucleotides not matched to a gene: 12. This CDR3 is built from 17 residues. As DNA, the CDR3 is TGTGCCAGCAGCCCCCAATTACAGGGGAGAAACCAAGAGACCCAGTACTTC. Translation: CASSPQLQGRNQETQYF.

This chain links TRBV10-3 with TRBJ2-3, with 7 bases that match TRBD2. The CDR3 sequence is 14 residues long. Germline V gene sequence: CDR1 ENHRY, CDR2 SYGVKD. The junction had 7 bases not matched to a gene; V was cut back by 7 bases and J by 3 bases. CDR3 amino acids: CAIKGLAVTDTQYF. CDR3 sequence (DNA): TGTGCCATCAAAGGTCTAGCGGTGACAGATACGCAGTATTTT.

DNA of the CDR3: TGTGCCAGCACCGTTTTCGGTAGGGGGGGATCTAACTATGGCTACACCTTC. Translated: CASTVFGRGGSNYGYTF. This chain uses TRBV28 with TRBJ1-2; D may be TRBD1 (6 bases). The V and J ends lost 7 bases and 0 bases respectively, with 21 bases between them. Germline V gene lookup returns CDR1 MDHEN and CDR2 SYDVKM. This CDR3 has 17 amino acids.

The chain employs TRBV30 and TRBJ2-7; weak D call: TRBD1 (7 bases). The V gene's germline CDR1 is GTSNPN and CDR2 SVGIG (reference sequence). V lost 3 bases and J lost 2, with 14 bases in between. The CDR3 has 14 residues. DNA for the CDR3: TGTGCCTGGAGCGGGCAGGGGGGCCCCTACGAGCAGTACTTC. Its translation: CAWSGQGGPYEQYF.

This chain uses TRBV24-1 with TRBJ2-1; D assignment may be TRBD1 or TRBD2 (5 bases each). V was clipped by 4 bases and J by 4 bases, with 13 bases between them. The CDR3 is 15 residues long. The germline CDR1 and CDR2 sequences are KGHDR and SFDVKD. The DNA of the CDR3 is TGTGCCACCAGTGAACGACGGGACGGGTACAATGAGCAGTTCTTC. It encodes CATSERRDGYNEQFF.

This chain links TRBV29-1 with TRBJ2-3; unclear D gene. V lost 2 bases and J 3 bases, leaving 9 bases between the germline ends. This CDR3 spans 13 amino acids. Germline-derived CDR1 and CDR2 are SQVTM and ANQGSEA. CDR3 sequence reads: CSVESVITDTQYF. The CDR3 bases are TGCAGCGTTGAATCAGTTATTACAGATACGCAGTATTTT.

The chain carries TRBV5-6 and TRBJ2-7; 11 nucleotides line up with TRBD2. Germline values: CDR1 SGHDT, CDR2 YYEEEE. The CDR3 runs 17 residues. J lost 0 bases, V lost 1 base, and 6 bases had no gene match. For the CDR3, the DNA is TGTGCCAGCAGCTTGTCCCTCGGACTAGCGGGCTCCTACGAGCAGTACTTC. Its translation is CASSLSLGLAGSYEQYF. Full variable domain (rest looked up from reference TRBV5-6 and TRBJ2-7): DAGVTQSPTHLIKTRGQQVTLRCSPKSGHDTVSWYQQALGQGPQFIFQYYEEEERQRGNFPDRFSGHQFPNYSSELNVNALLLGDSALYLCASSLSLGLAGSYEQYFGPGTRLTVT.

The chain carries TRBV7-9 and TRBJ1-1, with 9 bases lining up with TRBD1. Germline CDR1 reads SEHNR; CDR2 reads FQNEAQ (reference sequence). This CDR3 is built from 15 residues. The J segment lost 0 bases and the V segment lost 3 bases, leaving 2 bases of the junction unmatched. CDR3 protein: CASSLGQGLNTEAFF. As DNA, the CDR3 is TGTGCCAGCAGCTTGGGACAGGGACTGAACACTGAAGCTTTCTTT.